This T cell receptor beta chain was sequenced in a study of blood T cell repertoires in COVID-19. As for the study in general: The samples span acute and convalescent COVID-19 from the United States, Italy and Spain.

Cohort 3 donors counted as recovered after two negative PCRs, clearance, or resolved symptoms. The table came from immunoSEQ multiplex PCR; TCRdb's copy has only in-frame clones and leaves some out. The data contain a few hundred thousand clones, roughly 87% of them singletons. The sequenced sample consisted of PBMCs or T cells enriched from blood (not recorded which). The source is a young woman who had recovered from COVID-19.

CDR3: CASSLAQRTTGELFF. The CDR3 nucleotides read TGCGCCAGCAGCTTGGCCCAAAGGACAACCGGGGAGCTGTTTTTT. This rearrangement joins TRBV5-1 to TRBJ2-2; possibly TRBD1 for D (5 bases). The V and J ends lost 0 bases and 5 bases respectively, with 11 bases between them. Germline V gives CDR1 SGHRS, CDR2 YFSETQ. The CDR3 has 15 residues.